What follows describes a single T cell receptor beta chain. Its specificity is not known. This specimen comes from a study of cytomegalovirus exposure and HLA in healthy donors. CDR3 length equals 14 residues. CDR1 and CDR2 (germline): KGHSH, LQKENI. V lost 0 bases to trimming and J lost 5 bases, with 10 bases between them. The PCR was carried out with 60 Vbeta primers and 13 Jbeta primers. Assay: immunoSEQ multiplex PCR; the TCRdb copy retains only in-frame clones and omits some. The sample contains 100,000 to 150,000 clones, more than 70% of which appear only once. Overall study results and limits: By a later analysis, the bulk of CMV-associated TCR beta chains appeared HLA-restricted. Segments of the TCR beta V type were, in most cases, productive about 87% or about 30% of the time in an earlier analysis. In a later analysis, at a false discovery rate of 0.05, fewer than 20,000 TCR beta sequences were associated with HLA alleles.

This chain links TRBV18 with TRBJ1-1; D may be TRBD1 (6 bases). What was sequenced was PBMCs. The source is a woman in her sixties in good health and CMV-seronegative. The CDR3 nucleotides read TGTGCCAGCTCACCACCGGGGGCAAGGACTGAAGCTTTCTTT. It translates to CASSPPGARTEAFF. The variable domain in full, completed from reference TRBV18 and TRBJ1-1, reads NAGVMQNPRHLVRRRGQEARLRCSPMKGHSHVYWYRQLPEEGLKFMVYLQKENIIDESGMPKERFSAEFPKEGPSILRIQQVVRGDSAAYFCASSPPGARTEAFFGQGTRLTVV.